These 27 T cell receptor beta chains originate from one sample sequenced in a study of control samples from healthy donors and cancer patients. Produced via immunoSEQ multiplex PCR; TCRdb's table is partial and in-frame only. The sample records about 130,000 clones, approximately 90% being singletons. The sequenced sample consisted of blood. The receptors here all came from a man aged 45 to 65 in good health.

Only a few counts were recorded for this clone. CDR3 in DNA: TGTGCCAGCAGCGGAAGCAGGACTAGCGGGGACCATACGCAGTATTTT. It specifies CASSGSRTSGDHTQYF. J is TRBJ2-3 and V is TRBV9, with TRBD2 matching over 12 bases. The CDR3 extends over 16 amino acids. Losses at the gene ends were 3 bases for V and 7 bases for J; bases not matched to a gene: 9. Germline V gene data show CDR1 as SGDLS and CDR2 as YYNGEE.

This rearrangement joins TRBV10-3 to TRBJ1-3, with a tentative D call TRBD1 (5 bases). The V gene lost 10 bases and the J gene lost 1 base, with 17 bases spanning the gap. CDR3 length equals 15 residues. Germline assignment: CDR1 ENHRY and CDR2 SYGVKD. This CDR3 reads CATGDGPFSGNTIYF. In nucleotides, the CDR3 is TGTGCCACCGGGGACGGACCGTTTTCTGGAAACACCATATATTTT.

The V gene is TRBV10-2, the J gene TRBJ1-5; TRBD1 matches at 12 bases. CDR1 and CDR2 from the germline V gene are WSHSY and SAAADI. The J segment lost 9 bases and the V segment lost 3 bases, leaving 9 bases of the junction unmatched. The CDR3 sequence is 16 residues long. Here the CDR3 reads CASSDGDRGREVPQHF. The CDR3 DNA reads TGCGCCAGCAGTGATGGGGACAGGGGGCGGGAGGTGCCCCAGCATTTT.

V gene TRBV21-1 combines with J gene TRBJ2-5; the table gives TRBD1 as D, unverified against the DNA. TRBV21-1 is flagged as a pseudogene. This CDR3 region has 21 residues. The CDR3, as DNA: TGTGCCAGCAGCGAGCGAGGGGGTGCAGCCTCCCCCGCACTGTACCAAGAGACCCAGTACTTC. Translation gives CASSERGGAASPALYQETQYF.

V gene TRBV13 combines with J gene TRBJ2-1, with a possible D match to TRBD2 (7 bases). The CDR3 is 14 residues long. The V gene lost 5 bases and the J gene lost 7 bases, with 15 bases spanning the gap. From germline, CDR1 is PRHDT and CDR2 FYEKMQ (reference sequence). CDR3 DNA sequence: TGTGCCAGCAGCCCCTTTCGGGGGGCGAATGAGCAGTTCTTC. This encodes CASSPFRGANEQFF.

The rearrangement links TRBV7-8 to TRBJ1-6; the D gene is possibly TRBD1 (6 bases). The germline V gene has CDR1 SGHVS and CDR2 FQNEAQ. The CDR3 loop spans 15 amino acids. The germline V and J ends were trimmed by 8 bases and 11 bases, with 22 bases remaining between them. For the CDR3, the DNA is TGTGCCAGCGGGGGCTTCCGGGACCTGAGCCCACCCCTCCACTTT. As protein: CASGGFRDLSPPLHF.

The V gene is TRBV6-5, the J gene TRBJ1-6; possibly TRBD1 for D (5 bases). Germline CDR1 is MNHEY and CDR2 is SVGAGI. V lost 5 bases and J 6 bases, leaving 11 bases between the germline ends. CDR3 length equals 14 residues. This chain's CDR3 is CASSTPGGNSPLHF. As DNA, the CDR3 is TGTGCCAGCAGTACGCCGGGGGGTAATTCACCCCTCCACTTT.

As to this clone: Other DNA sequences from this sample encode an identical CDR3 as well. The rearrangement joins TRBV5-5 to TRBJ2-3, with TRBD2 matching over 11 bases. V lost 5 bases, J lost 5 bases, and 10 bases stayed unmatched. From germline, CDR1 is SGHKS and CDR2 YYEKEE (reference sequence). The CDR3 loop spans 16 amino acids. This CDR3 reads CASSRGTSGELDTQYF. In DNA form, the CDR3 reads TGTGCCAGCAGTAGGGGGACTAGCGGAGAGTTAGATACGCAGTATTTT.

The rearrangement joins TRBV5-1 to TRBJ2-5; D call uncertain. The germline V gene has CDR1 SGHRS and CDR2 YFSETQ. V lost 1 base, J lost 5 bases, and 9 bases lay in between. There are 13 residues in the CDR3. The CDR3 DNA follows: TGCGCCAGCAGCTTGATAGGAAGCGAGACCCAGTACTTC. Protein sequence: CASSLIGSETQYF. Filled out from reference TRBV5-1 and TRBJ2-5, the complete variable domain reads KAGVTQTPRYLIKTRGQQVTLSCSPISGHRSVSWYQQTPGQGLQFLFEYFSETQRNKGNFPGRFSGRQFSNSRSEMNVSTLELGDSALYLCASSLIGSETQYFGPGTRLLVL.

The V call is TRBV30, the J call TRBJ1-6; unclear D gene. Germline CDR1 reads GTSNPN; CDR2 reads SVGIG (reference sequence). Between the trimmed V and J ends, which lost 5 bases and 0 bases, there was a span of 14 bases. The CDR3 length is 16 residues. CDR3 DNA: TGTGCCTGGGAGAGGGCGGGGAGCTCCTATAATTCACCCCTCCACTTT. Translation gives CAWERAGSSYNSPLHF.

This clone is a singleton in its sample. The rearrangement links TRBV9 to TRBJ2-1, with a tentative D call TRBD2 (6 bases). Germline lookup yields CDR1 SGDLS and CDR2 YYNGEE. V was cut by 3 bases and J by 5 bases, with 12 bases left in between. The CDR3 sequence is 14 residues long. CDR3 sequence reads: CASSATGLHNEQFF. For the CDR3, the DNA is TGTGCCAGCAGCGCTACGGGACTCCACAATGAGCAGTTCTTC.

This rearrangement joins TRBV24-1 to TRBJ2-7; possibly TRBD1 for D (6 bases). Germline loops: CDR1 KGHDR, CDR2 SFDVKD. Trimming removed 3 bases from V and 3 bases from J, with 8 bases in between. The CDR3 totals 13 residues. In nucleotides, the CDR3 is TGTGCCACCAGTGATGTACAGGGCTACGAGCAGTACTTC. As protein: CATSDVQGYEQYF.

This clone was seen a single time. CDR3 DNA: TGTGCCAGCAGTTTACGAACAGGGGACTCCTACGAGCAGTACTTC. This codes for CASSLRTGDSYEQYF. The rearrangement uses TRBV28 and TRBJ2-7, with 7 bases aligning to TRBD1. Per the germline V gene, CDR1 is MDHEN and CDR2 is SYDVKM. This CDR3 spans 15 amino acids. V trimming: 2 bases; J trimming: 0 bases; junction bases outside the gene matches: 4.

The chain is built from TRBV14 and TRBJ1-5, with D unresolved. CDR3 size: 10 residues. Trimming cost V 5 bases and J 7 bases, with 3 bases left between them. Germline assignment: CDR1 SGHDN and CDR2 FVKESK. The CDR3 DNA is TGTGCCAGCAGCTTCCAGCCCCAGCATTTT. As protein: CASSFQPQHF.

V is TRBV7-7 and J is TRBJ2-5; either TRBD1 or TRBD2 may supply D (5 bases each). The CDR3 sequence is 14 residues long. V gave up 5 bases and J gave up 3 bases, with 13 bases separating them. Germline CDR1 and CDR2: SSHAT and FNYEAQ (reference sequence). The CDR3, as DNA: TGTGCCAGCAGCCGTCAGGGACCAGAAGAGACCCAGTACTTC. It translates to CASSRQGPEETQYF.

The V call is TRBV5-1, the J call TRBJ1-4, with D unclear. Trimming stripped 1 base from V and 0 bases from J, with 4 bases between. From germline, CDR1 is SGHRS and CDR2 YFSETQ. The CDR3 consists of 14 residues. The DNA for the CDR3 is TGCGCCAGCAGCTTGAGCGCAACTAATGAAAAACTGTTTTTT. Translating gives CASSLSATNEKLFF.

Here the CDR3 reads CATSDPRQGPSGYTF. CDR3 nucleotide sequence: TGTGCCACCAGTGACCCCCGACAGGGTCCTTCTGGCTACACCTTC. The chain is built from TRBV24-1 and TRBJ1-2; 7 positions match TRBD1. Germline trimming cut 4 bases from V and 7 bases from J; bases unmatched to any gene: 11. CDR1 and CDR2 (germline): KGHDR, SFDVKD. This CDR3 is built from 15 residues.

The chain links TRBV28 to TRBJ1-2; D possibly corresponds to TRBD1 (6 bases). The germline gives CDR1 MDHEN, CDR2 SYDVKM. V lost 3 bases and J lost 0, with 11 bases in between. The CDR3 length is 15 residues. CDR3 nucleotides: TGTGCCAGCAGTTTCGGGACACTTCCTAACTATGGCTACACCTTC. The encoded protein is CASSFGTLPNYGYTF.

This chain joins TRBV7-6 and TRBJ1-4; tentative D call: TRBD1 (5 bases). This CDR3 has 16 amino acids. Germline V gene data show CDR1 as SGHVS and CDR2 as FNYEAQ. V lost 0 bases and J 4 bases, leaving 12 bases between the germline ends. The chain's CDR3 is CASSLALSGHNEKLFF. In DNA, the CDR3 is TGTGCCAGCAGCTTAGCGCTCTCGGGGCATAATGAAAAACTGTTTTTT.

The rearrangement links TRBV30 to TRBJ2-3; 10 nucleotides align to TRBD2. The CDR3 covers 16 residues. The germline gives CDR1 GTSNPN, CDR2 SVGIG (reference sequence). V lost 2 bases to trimming and J lost 3 bases; unmatched junction nucleotides: 8. The CDR3 coding sequence is TGTGCCTGGAGTCCGATCCTAGCGGGGGTAACAGATACGCAGTATTTT. Translating gives CAWSPILAGVTDTQYF.

This clone was seen only a few times. The chain couples TRBV9 to TRBJ1-6; tentatively, D is TRBD1 (6 bases). V was clipped by 0 bases and J by 8 bases, with 12 bases between them. The CDR3 loop spans 15 amino acids. The germline gives CDR1 SGDLS, CDR2 YYNGEE. CDR3 sequence reads: CASSVEVSGDSPLHF. CDR3 nucleotide sequence: TGTGCCAGCAGCGTAGAGGTTTCAGGGGATTCACCCCTCCACTTT.

The V and J genes are TRBV28 and TRBJ1-1; TRBD1 is a possible D gene (6 bases). Trimming left V 6 bases short and J 3 bases short, with 14 bases between. The germline CDR1 and CDR2 sequences are MDHEN and SYDVKM. The CDR3 is 14 residues long. The CDR3 DNA reads as TGTGCCAGCAGAATAGGGGAGGGGGACACTGAAGCTTTCTTT. Translating gives CASRIGEGDTEAFF.

This chain connects TRBV30 to TRBJ2-5, with 12 nucleotides matching TRBD2. CDR3 length: 19 residues. Germline V CDR1 and CDR2: GTSNPN, SVGIG (reference sequence). With 1 base clipped from V and 5 bases from J, the junction kept 17 bases outside the gene matches. This chain's CDR3 is CAWSDIRASGGAVLETQYF. The CDR3 nucleotides read TGTGCCTGGAGTGACATCAGGGCTAGCGGGGGGGCCGTATTGGAGACCCAGTACTTC.

The chain uses TRBV6-5 and TRBJ1-2, with 9 bases that match TRBD1. Looked up from germline, CDR1 is MNHEY and CDR2 is SVGAGI. The CDR3 spans 16 residues. Germline trimming cut 1 base from V and 7 bases from J; bases unmatched to any gene: 10. The CDR3 loop is CASSYCAGQGFCGYTF. The CDR3 coding sequence is TGTGCCAGCAGTTACTGCGCGGGACAGGGTTTCTGTGGCTACACCTTC.

This chain links TRBV3-1 (or the pseudogene TRBV3-2) with TRBJ1-6; maybe TRBD1 (6 bases). CDR1 is LGHDT, CDR2 YNNKEL, per germline (reference sequence). Deletions cut 6 bases from V and 10 bases from J, with 22 bases between. The CDR3 length is 16 residues. This chain's CDR3 is CASSRLPGHLRSPLHF. Written as DNA, the CDR3 is TGTGCCAGCAGTCGATTACCGGGACACCTTCGGTCACCCCTCCACTTT.

This clone came up once. The V and J genes are TRBV5-1 and TRBJ2-1; D perhaps matches TRBD2 (5 bases). The CDR3 covers 12 residues. V gave up 0 bases and J gave up 8 bases, with 6 bases separating them. From germline, CDR1 is SGHRS and CDR2 YFSETQ. In DNA form, the CDR3 reads TGCGCCAGCAGCTTGGAGGGAGATGAGCAGTTCTTC. This gives the protein CASSLEGDEQFF. Full variable domain (rest looked up from reference TRBV5-1 and TRBJ2-1): KAGVTQTPRYLIKTRGQQVTLSCSPISGHRSVSWYQQTPGQGLQFLFEYFSETQRNKGNFPGRFSGRQFSNSRSEMNVSTLELGDSALYLCASSLEGDEQFFGPGTRLTVL.

The rearrangement links TRBV3-1 (or the pseudogene TRBV3-2) to TRBJ2-7, with 12 nucleotides matching TRBD1. The CDR3 loop spans 15 amino acids. Looked up from germline, CDR1 is LGHDT and CDR2 is YNNKEL (reference sequence). Losses at the gene ends were 0 bases for V and 4 bases for J; bases not matched to a gene: 1. The CDR3, as DNA: TGTGCCAGCAGCCAAGAGGGACAGGGGGCTTACGAGCAGTACTTC. Amino acid sequence: CASSQEGQGAYEQYF.